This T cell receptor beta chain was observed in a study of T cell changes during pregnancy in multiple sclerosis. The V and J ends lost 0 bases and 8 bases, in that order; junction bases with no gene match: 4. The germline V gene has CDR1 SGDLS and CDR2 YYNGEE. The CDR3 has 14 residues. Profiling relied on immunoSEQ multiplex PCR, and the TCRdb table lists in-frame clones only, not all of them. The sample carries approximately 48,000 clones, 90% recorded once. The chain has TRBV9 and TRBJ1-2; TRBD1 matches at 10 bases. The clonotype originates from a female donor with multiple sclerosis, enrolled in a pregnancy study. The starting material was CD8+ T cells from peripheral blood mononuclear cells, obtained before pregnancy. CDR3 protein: CASSVGGQGNGYTF. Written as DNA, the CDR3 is TGTGCCAGCAGCGTAGGGGGACAGGGGAACGGCTACACCTTC.